One and the same sample provided the 18 T cell receptor beta chains below, sequenced in a study of shared clonotypes between healthy human individuals. Only CD45RO-negative cells positively selected for CCR7 counted as naive CD8 cells, so terminally differentiated effector memory CD45RA+ cells were excluded. Libraries were prepared by immunoSEQ multiplex PCR; TCRdb keeps only in-frame clonotypes and omits some of them. The data show 1.5 million to 2.5 million clones, about 95% seen once. Sequenced sample: naive CD8+ T cells sorted from blood. Receptors were obtained from a man aged 18 to 30 in good health.

The chain links TRBV10-1 to TRBJ2-7; 7 nucleotides line up with TRBD1. CDR3 size: 13 residues. CDR1 WNHNN and CDR2 SYGVQD come from the germline V gene (reference sequence). The ends lost 2 bases at V and 2 bases at J; junction bases unmatched: 0. CDR3 in DNA: TGCGCCAGCAGTGAGGGACAGGCCTACGAGCAGTACTTC. Protein sequence: CASSEGQAYEQYF.

The CDR3 DNA follows: TGTGCCAGCAGCTCTGGGGGGGACTCCGTTTACAATGAGCAGTTCTTC. Its translation is CASSSGGDSVYNEQFF. This sequence joins TRBV5-6 and TRBJ2-1, with 7 bases aligning to TRBD2. In germline, CDR1 is SGHDT, CDR2 YYEEEE. V lost 3 bases to trimming and J lost 4 bases; unmatched junction nucleotides: 10. The CDR3 runs 16 residues.

The chain uses TRBV10-3 and TRBJ2-7; possible D gene TRBD2, 6 bases. The CDR3 is 13 amino acids. CDR1 and CDR2 from the germline V gene are ENHRY and SYGVKD. Trimming stripped 6 bases from V and 5 bases from J, with 14 bases between. The CDR3 here is CAIRGGVEDEQYF. In DNA, the CDR3 is TGTGCCATCAGGGGAGGTGTTGAGGACGAGCAGTACTTC.

The chain has TRBV5-1 and TRBJ2-2; tentatively, D is TRBD2 (5 bases). The V end was cut by 0 bases, the J end by 4 bases, with 10 bases between. Germline values: CDR1 SGHRS, CDR2 YFSETQ. The CDR3 sequence is 15 residues long. CDR3 in DNA: TGCGCCAGCAGCTTGGCGGGGAAGGGCACCGGGGAGCTGTTTTTT. Translation: CASSLAGKGTGELFF. Full variable domain (missing parts from reference TRBV5-1 and TRBJ2-2): KAGVTQTPRYLIKTRGQQVTLSCSPISGHRSVSWYQQTPGQGLQFLFEYFSETQRNKGNFPGRFSGRQFSNSRSEMNVSTLELGDSALYLCASSLAGKGTGELFFGEGSRLTVL.

V usage is TRBV19 and J usage is TRBJ1-4; D gene unclear. CDR3 size: 14 residues. CDR1 is LNHDA and CDR2 is SQIVND in the germline V gene (reference sequence). The V and J ends lost 4 bases and 8 bases respectively, with 14 bases between them. Here the CDR3 reads CASSKEGGYEKLFF. CDR3 DNA sequence: TGTGCCAGTAGTAAGGAGGGTGGTTACGAAAAACTGTTTTTT.

As regards this clone: The CDR3 carries no conserved terminal phenylalanine or tryptophan, so it likely arises from a read error. The chain couples TRBV7-6 to TRBJ2-2; D may be TRBD1 (6 bases). The CDR3 loop spans 16 amino acids. The V and J ends lost 5 bases and 3 bases respectively, with 16 bases between them. The germline gives CDR1 SGHVS, CDR2 FNYEAQ. DNA for the CDR3: TGTGCCAGCAGCGCAGCACAGGGAAAGGACACCGGGGAGCTGTTTTCT. Protein product: CASSAAQGKDTGELFS.

The V and J genes are TRBV27 and TRBJ1-4, with TRBD1 matching over 9 bases. CDR1 and CDR2 from the germline V gene are MNHEY and SMNVEV (reference sequence). J lost 7 bases, V lost 4 bases, and 7 bases had no gene match. The CDR3 spans 15 residues. The CDR3 here is CASSSLGQGFEKLFF. The CDR3 nucleotides are TGTGCCAGCAGTTCCCTGGGACAGGGATTTGAAAAACTGTTTTTT.

Turning to this clone: The identical CDR3 is also encoded by other nucleotide sequences in the sample. The rearrangement links TRBV19 to TRBJ1-6; no firm D call. Trimming removed 3 bases from V and 5 bases from J, with 8 bases in between. The CDR3 spans 14 residues. CDR1 and CDR2 (germline): LNHDA, SQIVND (reference sequence). The CDR3 bases are TGTGCCAGTAGTATCCGGGATAATAATTCACCCCTCCACTTT. Amino acid sequence: CASSIRDNNSPLHF.

The V gene is TRBV7-6, the J gene TRBJ2-1, with TRBD1 matching over 7 bases. V lost 1 base, J lost 5 bases, and 5 bases stayed unmatched. This CDR3 comprises 15 residues. CDR1 is SGHVS and CDR2 is FNYEAQ in the germline V gene. The DNA for the CDR3 is TGTGCCAGCAGCTTAGAAGGACAGGTAAACAATGAGCAGTTCTTC. Translated, it gives CASSLEGQVNNEQFF. Full variable domain (rest looked up from reference TRBV7-6 and TRBJ2-1): GAGVSQSPRYKVTKRGQDVALRCDPISGHVSLYWYRQALGQGPEFLTYFNYEAQQDKSGLPNDRFSAERPEGSISTLTIQRTEQRDSAMYRCASSLEGQVNNEQFFGPGTRLTVL.

This clone was seen once. The gene calls are TRBV13 and TRBJ2-7; the match to TRBD1 covers 7 bases. The CDR3 totals 15 residues. CDR1 is PRHDT and CDR2 is FYEKMQ in the germline V gene (reference sequence). Unmatched junction bases numbered 11, after V lost 7 bases and J lost 2 bases. CDR3 protein: CASNSGTAPAYEQYF. Here the CDR3 DNA reads TGTGCCAGCAATTCGGGGACAGCGCCGGCCTACGAGCAGTACTTC.

V gene TRBV13 combines with J gene TRBJ2-7; D unresolved. The CDR3 is 14 residues long. CDR1 and CDR2 from the germline V gene are PRHDT and FYEKMQ (reference sequence). V lost 4 bases, J lost 0 bases, and 10 bases lay in between. The CDR3 region has the DNA TGTGCCAGCAGCTCCGCAGGAGCCTCCTACGAGCAGTACTTC. This sequence encodes CASSSAGASYEQYF. Full variable domain (missing parts from reference TRBV13 and TRBJ2-7): AAGVIQSPRHLIKEKRETATLKCYPIPRHDTVYWYQQGPGQDPQFLISFYEKMQSDKGSIPDRFSAQQFSDYHSELNMSSLELGDSALYFCASSSAGASYEQYFGPGTRLTVT.

This sequence joins TRBV6-6 and TRBJ2-7, with D unclear. This CDR3 comprises 15 residues. V lost 2 bases and J lost 1, with 12 bases in between. CDR1 MNHNY and CDR2 SVGAGI come from the germline V gene (reference sequence). CDR3 in amino acids: CASSYMDPSSYEQYF. Here the CDR3 DNA reads TGTGCCAGCAGTTACATGGACCCCTCGTCCTACGAGCAGTACTTC.

The rearrangement links TRBV5-4 to TRBJ2-1; no definite D call. V lost 1 base and J lost 0, with 5 bases in between. CDR1 is SGHNT, CDR2 YYREEE, per germline (reference sequence). There are 14 residues in the CDR3. The CDR3 here is CASSLFLSYNEQFF. The CDR3 DNA sequence: TGTGCCAGCAGCTTGTTCCTCTCCTACAATGAGCAGTTCTTC.

The chain employs TRBV28 and TRBJ2-7; D possibly corresponds to TRBD1 (6 bases). The CDR3 consists of 16 residues. Looked up from germline, CDR1 is MDHEN and CDR2 is SYDVKM. Trimming took off 2 bases at V and 0 bases at J, with 14 bases between the two ends. This CDR3 is CASSLNTRDNSYEQYF. DNA of the CDR3: TGTGCCAGCAGTTTAAATACCCGGGACAACTCCTACGAGCAGTACTTC.

This chain uses TRBV30 with TRBJ1-3; possibly TRBD1 for D (5 bases). The V end lost 5 bases, the J end lost 0 bases, and 14 bases lay between the germline ends. Germline V gene lookup returns CDR1 GTSNPN and CDR2 SVGIG (reference sequence). CDR3 length: 15 residues. CDR3 in amino acids: CAWAWVQGSGNTIYF. The CDR3 DNA sequence: TGTGCCTGGGCGTGGGTGCAGGGCTCTGGAAACACCATATATTTT.

With regard to this clone: The same CDR3 is also encoded by other DNA sequences in this sample. The chain joins TRBV9 to TRBJ1-5; D is ambiguous. There are 14 residues in the CDR3. From germline, CDR1 is SGDLS and CDR2 YYNGEE. V lost 0 bases and J 2 bases, leaving 6 bases between the germline ends. The CDR3 protein is CASSVDWGNQPQHF. The CDR3 DNA sequence: TGTGCCAGCAGCGTAGATTGGGGCAATCAGCCCCAGCATTTT.

The chain employs TRBV29-1 and TRBJ1-3; 9 positions agree with TRBD1. The germline gives CDR1 SQVTM, CDR2 ANQGSEA. The CDR3 is 15 residues long. V gave up 6 bases and J gave up 6 bases; unmatched junction bases: 12. DNA of the CDR3: TGCAGCGTCTACCTCCGGGACAGGGTCCAAAACACCATATATTTT. Its protein product is CSVYLRDRVQNTIYF.

The chain combines TRBV29-1 with TRBJ2-3; 8 bases match TRBD2. Germline V gene data show CDR1 as SQVTM and CDR2 as ANQGSEA. CDR3 size: 21 residues. With V trimmed by 0 bases and J by 2 bases, 22 bases remained unmatched. The CDR3 region is CSVEDRGLGLDVLGYTDTQYF. The DNA for the CDR3 is TGCAGCGTTGAAGATCGGGGCTTGGGACTAGATGTTTTAGGGTACACAGATACGCAGTATTTT.